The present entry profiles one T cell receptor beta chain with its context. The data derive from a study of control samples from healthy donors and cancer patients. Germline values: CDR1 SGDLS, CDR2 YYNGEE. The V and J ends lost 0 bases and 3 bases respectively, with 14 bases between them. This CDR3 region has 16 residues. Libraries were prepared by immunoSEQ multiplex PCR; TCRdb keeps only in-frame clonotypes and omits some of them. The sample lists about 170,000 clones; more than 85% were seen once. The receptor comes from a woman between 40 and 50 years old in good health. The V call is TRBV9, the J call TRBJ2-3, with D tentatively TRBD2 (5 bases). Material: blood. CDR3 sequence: CASSVGVALRTDTQYF. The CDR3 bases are TGTGCCAGCAGCGTAGGGGTAGCGCTGAGAACAGATACGCAGTATTTT.